This T cell receptor (beta chain) is from a study of human T cells and chemical hapten exposure. For the study at large: In the roughly 24-week study, patients were dosed weekly with diphenylcyclopropenone on the scalp throughout. The study patch tested 0.01% DPC on the upper back and read results at 6 days. Across samples, TCR yields varied, mostly owing to small differences in pooled library volumes.

A single record per CDR3 protein comes from TCRdb applying MiXCR to the RACE reads. The sample yields roughly 94,000 distinct CDR3 sequences, about 9.3% seen once. V dropped 0 bases and J dropped 2 bases, with 3 bases sitting between them. The germline V gene has CDR1 MNHEY and CDR2 SVGAGI. The CDR3 runs to 13 residues. This clonotype was detected many times. Noted time point: patch test 2, 6 weeks after DPC sensitization. The treatment was: therapeutic diphenylcyclopropenone sensitization with weekly scalp DPC. The chain joins TRBV6-5 to TRBJ2-3; D gene unclear. The sample here was whole blood, taken in connection with sensitization to the hapten diphenylcyclopropenone (DPC). The receptor was derived from a woman aged 40 to 50 with alopecia areata. Some clones in this sample may be carry-over from other donors' samples. In DNA form, the CDR3 reads TGTGCCAGCAGTTACTCCGTCACAGATACGCAGTATTTT. Translation gives CASSYSVTDTQYF.